This paragraph reports one T cell receptor beta chain. The antigen is unknown. A multiplex PCR was run with 60 Vbeta primers and 13 Jbeta primers. The assay was immunoSEQ multiplex PCR, and TCRdb's table has in-frame clones only and misses some. The sample lists 150,000 to 200,000 clones; approximately 85% were seen once. The data derive from a study of cytomegalovirus exposure and HLA in healthy donors. Study-level results: Earlier results showed most TCR beta V segments being productive about 90% or about 30% of the time. Rare TCR sequences dominated, though some public TCRs recurred in many donors. According to a later analysis, donors in an Asian-associated ancestry cluster reportedly had fewer N-insertions than the roughly 670-donor mean.

Germline lookup yields CDR1 SNHLY and CDR2 FYNNEI. The germline V and J ends were trimmed by 7 bases and 3 bases, with 12 bases remaining between them. CDR3 length: 14 residues. Healthy bone marrow donors formed the donor group. Sequenced: PBMCs. This TCR was sampled from a girl under 18 in good health and CMV-seropositive. This sequence joins TRBV2 and TRBJ1-4; a possible D gene is TRBD1 (5 bases). The CDR3 region is CASKVGPSNEKLFF. The CDR3 coding sequence is TGTGCCAGCAAGGTGGGGCCGTCTAATGAAAAACTGTTTTTT.